The T cell receptor (beta chain) under discussion was sequenced for a study of blood T cell repertoires in COVID-19. For the study at large: Sources were T cells, B-cell-depleted T cells, or PBMCs; the material itself was cDNA or gDNA.

The table came from immunoSEQ multiplex PCR; TCRdb's copy has only in-frame clones and leaves some out. The data hold approximately 200,000 clones, with about nine tenths observed a single time. The germline V gene has CDR1 SGHTA and CDR2 FQGNSA. The ends lost 8 bases at V and 6 bases at J; junction bases unmatched: 12. This CDR3 is 15 amino acids long. This receptor was taken from a man between 65 and 80 years old with active or convalescent COVID-19. Specimen: peripheral blood. The chain is built from TRBV7-2 and TRBJ2-2, with TRBD1 identical over 7 bases. CDR3 nucleotides: TGTGCCAGCCTCACAGGGGATTCGGCAGCCGGGGAGCTGTTTTTT. Encoded protein: CASLTGDSAAGELFF. Supplemented by reference TRBV7-2 and TRBJ2-2, the full variable domain reads GAGVSQSPSNKVTEKGKDVELRCDPISGHTALYWYRQSLGQGLEFLIYFQGNSAPDKSGLPSDRFSAERTGGSVSTLTIQRTQQEDSAVYLCASLTGDSAAGELFFGEGSRLTVL.